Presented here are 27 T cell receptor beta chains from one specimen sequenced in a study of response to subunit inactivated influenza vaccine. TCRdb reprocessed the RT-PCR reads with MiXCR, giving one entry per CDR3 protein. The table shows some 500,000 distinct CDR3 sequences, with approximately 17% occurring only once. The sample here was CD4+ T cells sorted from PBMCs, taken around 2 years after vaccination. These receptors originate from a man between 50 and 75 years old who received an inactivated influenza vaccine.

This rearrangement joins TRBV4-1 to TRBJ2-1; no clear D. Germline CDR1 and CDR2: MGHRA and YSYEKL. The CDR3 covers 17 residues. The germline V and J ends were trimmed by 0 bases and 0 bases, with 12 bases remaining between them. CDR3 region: CASSQESGSSSYNEQFF. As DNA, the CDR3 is TGCGCCAGCAGCCAAGAATCAGGTTCGAGCTCCTACAATGAGCAGTTCTTC.

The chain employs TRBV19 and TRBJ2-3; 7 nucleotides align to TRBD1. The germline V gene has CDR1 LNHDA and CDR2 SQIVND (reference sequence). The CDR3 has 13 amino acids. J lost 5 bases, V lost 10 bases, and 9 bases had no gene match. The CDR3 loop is CATTGDFGDTQYF. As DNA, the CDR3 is TGTGCCACCACAGGGGATTTTGGAGATACGCAGTATTTT.

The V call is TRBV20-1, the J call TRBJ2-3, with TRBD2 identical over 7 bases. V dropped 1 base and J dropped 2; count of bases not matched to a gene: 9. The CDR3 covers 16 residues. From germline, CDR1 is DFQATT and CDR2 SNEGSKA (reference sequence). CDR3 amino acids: CSARAGLGANTDTQYF. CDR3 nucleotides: TGCAGTGCTAGAGCTGGACTAGGCGCCAACACAGATACGCAGTATTTT.

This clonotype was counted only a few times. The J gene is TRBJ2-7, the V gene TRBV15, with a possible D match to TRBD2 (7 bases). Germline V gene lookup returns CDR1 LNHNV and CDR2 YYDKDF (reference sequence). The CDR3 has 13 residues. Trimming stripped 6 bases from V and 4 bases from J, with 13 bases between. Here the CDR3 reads CATSSGGRYEQYF. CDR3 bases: TGTGCCACCAGTTCGGGGGGCCGGTACGAGCAGTACTTC.

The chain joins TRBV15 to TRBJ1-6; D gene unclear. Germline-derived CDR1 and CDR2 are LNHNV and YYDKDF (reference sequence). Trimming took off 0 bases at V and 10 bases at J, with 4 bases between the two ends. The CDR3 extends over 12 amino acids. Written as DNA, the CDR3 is TGTGCCACCAGCAGAGATACATCACCCCTCCACTTT. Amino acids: CATSRDTSPLHF.

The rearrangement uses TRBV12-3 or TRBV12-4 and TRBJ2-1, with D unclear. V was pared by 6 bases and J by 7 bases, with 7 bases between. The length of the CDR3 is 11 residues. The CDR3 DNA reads TGTGCCAGCAGCATTTCAAATGAGCAGTTCTTC. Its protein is CASSISNEQFF.

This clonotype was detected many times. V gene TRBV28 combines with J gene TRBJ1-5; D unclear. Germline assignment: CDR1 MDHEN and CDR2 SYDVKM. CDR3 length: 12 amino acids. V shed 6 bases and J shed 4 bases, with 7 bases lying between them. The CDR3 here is CASRARNQPQHF. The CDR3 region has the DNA TGTGCCAGCAGGGCACGGAATCAGCCCCAGCATTTT.

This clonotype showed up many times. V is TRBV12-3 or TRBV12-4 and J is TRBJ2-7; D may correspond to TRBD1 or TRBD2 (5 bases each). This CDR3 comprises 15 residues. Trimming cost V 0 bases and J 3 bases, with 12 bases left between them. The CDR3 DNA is TGTGCCAGCAGTTTAGCGCTCGGGGCGGTCTACGAGCAGTACTTC. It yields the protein CASSLALGAVYEQYF.

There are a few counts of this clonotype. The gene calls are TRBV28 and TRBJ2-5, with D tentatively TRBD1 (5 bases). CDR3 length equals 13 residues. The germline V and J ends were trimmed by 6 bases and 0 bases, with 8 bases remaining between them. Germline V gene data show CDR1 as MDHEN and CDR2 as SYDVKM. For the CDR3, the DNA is TGTGCCAGCAGAGCACAGGACCAAGAGACCCAGTACTTC. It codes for CASRAQDQETQYF.

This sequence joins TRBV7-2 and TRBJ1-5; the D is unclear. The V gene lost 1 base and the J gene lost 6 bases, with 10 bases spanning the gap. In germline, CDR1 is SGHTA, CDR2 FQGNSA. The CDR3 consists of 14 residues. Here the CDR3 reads CASSLVPGGQPQHF. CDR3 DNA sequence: TGTGCCAGCAGCTTAGTCCCGGGAGGTCAGCCCCAGCATTTT.

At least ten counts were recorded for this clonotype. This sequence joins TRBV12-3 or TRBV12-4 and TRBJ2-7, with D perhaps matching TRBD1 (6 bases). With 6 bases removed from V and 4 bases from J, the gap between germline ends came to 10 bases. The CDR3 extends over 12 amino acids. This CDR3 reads CASSSGVYEQYF. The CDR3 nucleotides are TGTGCCAGCAGCTCAGGGGTTTACGAGCAGTACTTC.

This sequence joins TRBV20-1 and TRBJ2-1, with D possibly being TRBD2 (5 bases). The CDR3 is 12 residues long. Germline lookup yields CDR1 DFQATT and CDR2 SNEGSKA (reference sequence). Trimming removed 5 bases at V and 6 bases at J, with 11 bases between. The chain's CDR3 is CSAEGVANEQFF. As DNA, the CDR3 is TGCAGTGCTGAGGGTGTCGCCAATGAGCAGTTCTTC.

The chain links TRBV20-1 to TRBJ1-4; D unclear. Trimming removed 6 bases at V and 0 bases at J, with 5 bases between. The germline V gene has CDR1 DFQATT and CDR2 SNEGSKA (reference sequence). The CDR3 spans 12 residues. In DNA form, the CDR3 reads TGCAGTGCGTGGGCAACTAATGAAAAACTGTTTTTT. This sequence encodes CSAWATNEKLFF.

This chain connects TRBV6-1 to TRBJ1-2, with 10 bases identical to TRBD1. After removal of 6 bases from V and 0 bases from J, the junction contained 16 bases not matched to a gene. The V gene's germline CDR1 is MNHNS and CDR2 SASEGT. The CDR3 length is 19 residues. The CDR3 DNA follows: TGTGCCAGCAGAAAAGGGGACAGGGGATTTTTTGGCGCTAACTATGGCTACACCTTC. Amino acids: CASRKGDRGFFGANYGYTF.

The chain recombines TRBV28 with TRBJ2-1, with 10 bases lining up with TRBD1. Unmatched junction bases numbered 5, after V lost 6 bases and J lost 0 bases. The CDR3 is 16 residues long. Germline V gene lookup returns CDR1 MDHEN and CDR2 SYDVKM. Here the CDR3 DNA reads TGTGCCAGCAGGGGGTGGACAGGGGGCTCCTACAATGAGCAGTTCTTC. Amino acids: CASRGWTGGSYNEQFF. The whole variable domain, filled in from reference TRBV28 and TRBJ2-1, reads DVKVTQSSRYLVKRTGEKVFLECVQDMDHENMFWYRQDPGLGLRLIYFSYDVKMKEKGDIPEGYSVSREKKERFSLILESASTNQTSMYLCASRGWTGGSYNEQFFGPGTRLTVL.

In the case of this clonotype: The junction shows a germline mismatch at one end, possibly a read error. The CDR3 reads CASGYRSYTGELFF. The CDR3 DNA follows: TGTGCCAGCGGTTACCGCTCGTACACCGGGGAGCTGTTTTTT. The J gene is TRBJ2-2, the V gene TRBV6-5; no definite D call. Looked up from germline, CDR1 is MNHEY and CDR2 is SVGAGI. The CDR3 is made up of 14 amino acids.

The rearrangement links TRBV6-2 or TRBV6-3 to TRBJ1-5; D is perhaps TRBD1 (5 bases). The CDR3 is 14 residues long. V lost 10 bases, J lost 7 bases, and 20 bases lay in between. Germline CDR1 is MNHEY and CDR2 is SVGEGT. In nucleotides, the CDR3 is TGTGCCACCACGCTTGGAGGGGCGCGACAGCCCCAGCATTTT. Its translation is CATTLGGARQPQHF.

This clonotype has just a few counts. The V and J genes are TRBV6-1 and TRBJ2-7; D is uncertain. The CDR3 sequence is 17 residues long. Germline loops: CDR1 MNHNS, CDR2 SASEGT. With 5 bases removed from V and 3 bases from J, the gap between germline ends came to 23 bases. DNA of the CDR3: TGTGCCAGCAGTCCTCGTCCTGCTTGGCGGACGGACTACGAGCAGTACTTC. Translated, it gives CASSPRPAWRTDYEQYF.

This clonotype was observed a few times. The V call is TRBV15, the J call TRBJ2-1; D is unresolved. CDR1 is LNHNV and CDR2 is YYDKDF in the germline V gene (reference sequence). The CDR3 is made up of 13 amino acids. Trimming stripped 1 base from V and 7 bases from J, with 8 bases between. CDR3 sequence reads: CATSRASGNEQFF. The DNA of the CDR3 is TGTGCCACCAGCAGAGCTTCTGGAAATGAGCAGTTCTTC.

This chain's CDR3 is CASSEAQGYTEAFF. CDR3 in DNA: TGTGCCAGCAGTGAAGCGCAGGGCTACACTGAAGCTTTCTTT. The rearrangement uses TRBV2 and TRBJ1-1; the D gene is possibly TRBD1 (5 bases). V lost 0 bases and J 3 bases, leaving 8 bases between the germline ends. Looked up from germline, CDR1 is SNHLY and CDR2 is FYNNEI. This CDR3 is 14 amino acids long.

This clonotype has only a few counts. In nucleotides, the CDR3 is TGTGCCAGCTCGCTCGCGGGTAGCGGGGGCACAGATACGCAGTATTTT. It specifies CASSLAGSGGTDTQYF. The rearrangement uses TRBV18 and TRBJ2-3, with TRBD2 matching 8 bases. Germline V gene lookup returns CDR1 KGHSH and CDR2 LQKENI. Trimming took 6 bases from V and 1 from J; bases not matched to a gene: 9. The CDR3 is 16 amino acids.

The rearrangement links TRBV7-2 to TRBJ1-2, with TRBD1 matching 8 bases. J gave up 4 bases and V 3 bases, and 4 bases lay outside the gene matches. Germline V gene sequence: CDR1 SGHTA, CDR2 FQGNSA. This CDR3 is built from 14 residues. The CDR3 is CASSLDRAGYGYTF. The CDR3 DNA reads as TGTGCCAGCAGCTTGGACAGGGCGGGCTATGGCTACACCTTC.

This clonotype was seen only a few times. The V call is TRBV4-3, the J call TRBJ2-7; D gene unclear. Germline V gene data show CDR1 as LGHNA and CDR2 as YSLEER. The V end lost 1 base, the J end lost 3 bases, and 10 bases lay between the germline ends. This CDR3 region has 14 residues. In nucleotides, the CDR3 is TGCGCCAGCAGCCAAGGTACGGATCGCTACGAGCAGTACTTC. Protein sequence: CASSQGTDRYEQYF.

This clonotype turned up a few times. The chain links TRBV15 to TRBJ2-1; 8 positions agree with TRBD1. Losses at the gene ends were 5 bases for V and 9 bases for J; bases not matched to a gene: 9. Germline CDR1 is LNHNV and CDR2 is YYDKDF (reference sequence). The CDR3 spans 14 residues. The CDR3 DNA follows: TGTGCCACCAGCGCCAGGCAGGGGGCCGGTGAGCAGTTCTTC. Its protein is CATSARQGAGEQFF.

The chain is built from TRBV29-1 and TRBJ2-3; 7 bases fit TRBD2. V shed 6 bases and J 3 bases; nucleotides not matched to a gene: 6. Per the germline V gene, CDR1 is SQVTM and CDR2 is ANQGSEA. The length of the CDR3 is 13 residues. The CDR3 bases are TGCAGCGTCGCTAGCGGAGTTACAGATACGCAGTATTTT. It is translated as CSVASGVTDTQYF.

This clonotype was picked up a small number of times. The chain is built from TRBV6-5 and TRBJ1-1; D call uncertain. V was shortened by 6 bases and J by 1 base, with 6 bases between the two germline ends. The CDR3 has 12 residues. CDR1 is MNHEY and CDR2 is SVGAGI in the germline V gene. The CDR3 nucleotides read TGTGCCAGCAGCAGAGCGAACACTGAAGCTTTCTTT. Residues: CASSRANTEAFF.

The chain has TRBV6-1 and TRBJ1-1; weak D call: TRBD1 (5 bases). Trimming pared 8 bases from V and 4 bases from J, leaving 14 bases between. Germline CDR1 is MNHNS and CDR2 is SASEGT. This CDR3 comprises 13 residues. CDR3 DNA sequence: TGTGCCAGCGGTAGCTGGGGCGGCACTGAAGCTTTCTTT. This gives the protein CASGSWGGTEAFF.